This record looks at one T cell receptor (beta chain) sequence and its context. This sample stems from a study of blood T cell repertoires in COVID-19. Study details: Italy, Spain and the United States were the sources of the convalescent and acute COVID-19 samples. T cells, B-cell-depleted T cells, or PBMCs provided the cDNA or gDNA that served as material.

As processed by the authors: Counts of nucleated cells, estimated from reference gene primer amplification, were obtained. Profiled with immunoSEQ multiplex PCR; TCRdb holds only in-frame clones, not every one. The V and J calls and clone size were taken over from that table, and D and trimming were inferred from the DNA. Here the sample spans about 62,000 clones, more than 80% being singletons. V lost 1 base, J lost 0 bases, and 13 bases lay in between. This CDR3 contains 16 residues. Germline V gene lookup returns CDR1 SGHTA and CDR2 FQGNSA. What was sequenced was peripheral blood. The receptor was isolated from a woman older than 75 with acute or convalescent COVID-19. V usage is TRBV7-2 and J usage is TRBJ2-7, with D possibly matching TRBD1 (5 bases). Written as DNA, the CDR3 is TGTGCCAGCAGCTTAGGGCCGACAGACAGCTCCTACGAGCAGTACTTC. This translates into CASSLGPTDSSYEQYF.